Presented here are 25 T cell receptor beta chains from one specimen sequenced in a study of T cell changes during pregnancy in multiple sclerosis. Here immunoSEQ multiplex PCR was the method, and the copy in TCRdb shows in-frame clones only, minus some. The data contain around 44,000 clones, 88% of them singletons. The sample here was CD4+ T cells from peripheral blood mononuclear cells, taken in the second trimester of pregnancy. The receptor source for this set is a female donor with multiple sclerosis, enrolled in a pregnancy study.

The chain has TRBV7-3 and TRBJ2-7; tentatively, D is TRBD1 (6 bases). CDR1 is SGHTA, CDR2 FQGTGA, per germline. V was shortened by 0 bases and J by 6 bases, with 12 bases between the two germline ends. The CDR3 covers 14 residues. CDR3 coding DNA: TGTGCCAGCAGCTTAACAGGCAGGGGACCCGAGCAGTACTTC. Translation gives CASSLTGRGPEQYF.

The gene calls are TRBV6-1 and TRBJ2-5; D is perhaps TRBD2 (6 bases). CDR3 length: 13 residues. Germline V gene lookup returns CDR1 MNHNS and CDR2 SASEGT. Trimming left V 5 bases short and J 4 bases short, with 11 bases between. The CDR3 here is CASSLTRTETQYF. As DNA, the CDR3 is TGTGCCAGCAGTCTGACTAGGACAGAGACCCAGTACTTC.

The V call is TRBV11-3, the J call TRBJ2-3; weak D call: TRBD2 (6 bases). Germline assignment: CDR1 SGHNT and CDR2 YENEEA. This CDR3 has 16 amino acids. The V end was cut by 3 bases, the J end by 0 bases, with 13 bases between. This chain's CDR3 is CASSFGGSFSTDTQYF. The CDR3 nucleotides are TGTGCCAGCAGCTTTGGAGGGTCCTTTAGCACAGATACGCAGTATTTT.

V is TRBV19 and J is TRBJ1-3, with a possible D match to TRBD1 (6 bases). The CDR3 covers 14 residues. Trimming stripped 8 bases from V and 2 bases from J, with 13 bases between. Germline V gives CDR1 LNHDA, CDR2 SQIVND (reference sequence). The CDR3 is CASGRGGPGNTIYF. The CDR3 bases are TGTGCCAGTGGGAGAGGGGGACCTGGAAACACCATATATTTT.

V usage is TRBV6-4 and J usage is TRBJ2-3; 8 bases map to TRBD2. This CDR3 spans 15 amino acids. Trimming at V came to 5 bases and at J to 0 bases, leaving 4 bases not matched to a gene. The germline gives CDR1 MRHNA, CDR2 SNTAGT. CDR3 protein: CASSPQRGSTDTQYF. CDR3 DNA: TGTGCCAGCAGTCCCCAGCGGGGGAGCACAGATACGCAGTATTTT.

The chain employs TRBV2 and TRBJ1-2; D unclear. The CDR3 has 12 residues. V was cut by 6 bases and J by 5 bases, with 10 bases left in between. CDR1 is SNHLY, CDR2 FYNNEI, per germline. CDR3 coding DNA: TGTGCCAGCAGCACGGACTGGTATGGCTACACCTTC. Its translation is CASSTDWYGYTF.

The V call is TRBV18, the J call TRBJ2-7, with 9 positions matching TRBD1. Germline CDR1 KGHSH, CDR2 LQKENI. Losses at the gene ends were 4 bases for V and 3 bases for J; bases not matched to a gene: 4. CDR3 length: 14 residues. The CDR3 region is CASSLLDRGYEQYF. For the CDR3, the DNA is TGTGCCAGCTCACTGTTGGACAGGGGCTACGAGCAGTACTTC.

The V and J genes are TRBV19 and TRBJ2-2, with 12 bases identical to TRBD2. V gave up 3 bases and J gave up 4 bases; unmatched junction bases: 6. The CDR3 is 17 residues long. Germline CDR1 and CDR2: LNHDA and SQIVND (reference sequence). The CDR3 loop is CASSMGTSGRITGELFF. As DNA, the CDR3 is TGTGCCAGTAGTATGGGTACTAGCGGGAGGATCACCGGGGAGCTGTTTTTT.

The chain employs TRBV29-1 and TRBJ2-3; TRBD1 matches 8 bases. J lost 0 bases, V lost 5 bases, and 4 bases had no gene match. CDR1 SQVTM and CDR2 ANQGSEA come from the germline V gene. This CDR3 comprises 14 residues. CDR3 nucleotide sequence: TGCAGCGTTCCCCGGACAGGGAGCACAGATACGCAGTATTTT. Its translation: CSVPRTGSTDTQYF.

The chain recombines TRBV19 with TRBJ2-5; a weak D match, TRBD2 (6 bases). The germline V gene encodes CDR1 LNHDA and CDR2 SQIVND (reference sequence). The CDR3 is 11 residues long. Trimming left V 7 bases short and J 5 bases short, with 8 bases between. CDR3 sequence (DNA): TGTGCCAGTAAACGGGGGGAGACCCAGTACTTC. Translated: CASKRGETQYF.

The chain recombines TRBV6-1 with TRBJ2-1; D gene uncertain. This CDR3 contains 15 residues. V dropped 5 bases and J dropped 1 base, with 12 bases sitting between them. Germline CDR1 reads MNHNS; CDR2 reads SASEGT. CDR3 DNA: TGTGCCAGCAGTATCCAGATGATATCCTACAATGAGCAGTTCTTC. Residues: CASSIQMISYNEQFF.

Comments on this clone: Relative to the germline gene, one junction end is altered; a read error may explain this. The chain joins TRBV27 to TRBJ1-5; unclear D gene. CDR1 and CDR2 (germline): MNHEY, SMNVEV (reference sequence). This CDR3 is built from 17 residues. The DNA for the CDR3 is TGTGCCAGCAGTTTATACGCCGACGAGAGGAGCAAGCAGCCCCAGCATTTT. Translated: CASSLYADERSKQPQHF.

The chain recombines TRBV2 with TRBJ1-5; TRBD1 is a possible D gene (5 bases). This CDR3 is built from 17 residues. Trimming left V 4 bases short and J 7 bases short, with 23 bases between. Germline CDR1 SNHLY, CDR2 FYNNEI. The CDR3 sequence is CASSGRMTGLSSQPQHF. CDR3 nucleotide sequence: TGTGCCAGCAGTGGTCGTATGACGGGACTTTCGAGCCAGCCCCAGCATTTT.

V gene TRBV5-4 combines with J gene TRBJ2-5; no clear D. The CDR3 runs to 15 residues. V lost 0 bases to trimming and J lost 5 bases, with 14 bases between them. CDR1 SGHNT and CDR2 YYREEE come from the germline V gene (reference sequence). The chain's CDR3 is CASSLAAREAETQYF. The CDR3 DNA reads as TGTGCCAGCAGCTTGGCGGCCCGAGAGGCGGAGACCCAGTACTTC.

This chain links TRBV28 with TRBJ2-1, with no clear D. The CDR3 length is 11 residues. V was pared by 2 bases and J by 8 bases, with 4 bases between. Germline CDR1 and CDR2: MDHEN and SYDVKM. CDR3 region: CASSLHYEQFF. CDR3 DNA sequence: TGTGCCAGCAGTTTACACTATGAGCAGTTCTTC.

The chain has TRBV5-4 and TRBJ2-2; 9 positions agree with TRBD2. The CDR3 sequence is 17 residues long. V trimming: 0 bases; J trimming: 1 base; junction bases outside the gene matches: 4. Germline V lookup: CDR1 SGHNT, CDR2 YYREEE (reference sequence). In DNA, the CDR3 is TGTGCCAGCAGCTTGGCCGCAGCGGGAGGGAACACCGGGGAGCTGTTTTTT. It specifies CASSLAAAGGNTGELFF.

This chain links TRBV5-6 with TRBJ2-2; D ambiguous. This CDR3 contains 12 residues. CDR1 is SGHDT, CDR2 YYEEEE, per germline. V lost 4 bases and J lost 5, with 6 bases in between. CDR3 DNA sequence: TGTGCCAGCAGCCCTGTGACCGGGGAGCTGTTTTTT. This sequence encodes CASSPVTGELFF.

This clone came up once. CDR3 in DNA: TGTGCCAGCCTGCAGTTCCCCTACGAGCAGTACTTC. Translated, it gives CASLQFPYEQYF. The chain is built from TRBV2 and TRBJ2-7; unclear D gene. The CDR3 is made up of 12 amino acids. Germline loops: CDR1 SNHLY, CDR2 FYNNEI. With 8 bases removed from V and 2 bases from J, the gap between germline ends came to 10 bases.

V usage is TRBV5-1 and J usage is TRBJ2-3; D is possibly TRBD1 (7 bases). This CDR3 is 16 amino acids long. CDR1 is SGHRS and CDR2 is YFSETQ in the germline V gene. V gave up 4 bases and J gave up 3 bases, with 18 bases separating them. In DNA form, the CDR3 reads TGCGCCAGCAGCCTCGACAGGGTGGGGGGTACAGATACGCAGTATTTT. Its protein is CASSLDRVGGTDTQYF.

The CDR3 bases are TGTGCCACCCAGAGGGGGGGGTTTGGCTACACCTTC. Translation gives CATQRGGFGYTF. The chain links TRBV10-3 to TRBJ1-2; D might be TRBD1 (6 bases). Germline CDR1 is ENHRY and CDR2 is SYGVKD. CDR3 length: 12 residues. Trimming stripped 10 bases from V and 7 bases from J, with 16 bases between.

This clone was detected only once. This chain links TRBV9 with TRBJ2-3, with no clear D. Trimming cost V 0 bases and J 4 bases, with 3 bases left between them. The length of the CDR3 is 12 residues. Germline-derived CDR1 and CDR2 are SGDLS and YYNGEE. Here the CDR3 DNA reads TGTGCCAGCAGCGTAGGCGCAGATACGCAGTATTTT. This sequence encodes CASSVGADTQYF.

The rearrangement uses TRBV2 and TRBJ2-2; D is possibly TRBD1 (6 bases). The V gene lost 3 bases and the J gene lost 1 base, with 9 bases spanning the gap. Germline CDR1 and CDR2: SNHLY and FYNNEI. CDR3 length equals 15 residues. CDR3: CASSDSRGNTGELFF. The CDR3 bases are TGTGCCAGCAGTGATAGCAGGGGGAACACCGGGGAGCTGTTTTTT.

The gene calls are TRBV5-1 and TRBJ2-5; 7 bases line up with TRBD1. Germline V CDR1 and CDR2: SGHRS, YFSETQ. V was clipped by 4 bases and J by 5 bases; unmatched bases: 11. The CDR3 length is 15 residues. The CDR3 region is CASSQGDTLSETQYF. In DNA, the CDR3 is TGCGCCAGCAGCCAGGGGGACACTCTCTCGGAGACCCAGTACTTC.

The chain is built from TRBV7-8 and TRBJ2-4, with TRBD2 matching over 10 bases. The CDR3 is 19 amino acids. Losses at the gene ends were 2 bases for V and 3 bases for J; bases not matched to a gene: 13. Germline V gene lookup returns CDR1 SGHVS and CDR2 FQNEAQ. The CDR3 region is CASSLMSPLAGVFKNIQYF. The CDR3 nucleotides are TGTGCCAGCAGCTTAATGAGTCCGCTAGCGGGAGTCTTCAAAAACATTCAGTACTTC.

The chain employs TRBV7-9 and TRBJ2-1; 9 positions match TRBD1. The germline V gene has CDR1 SEHNR and CDR2 FQNEAQ (reference sequence). CDR3 length equals 16 residues. V shed 6 bases and J 8 bases; nucleotides not matched to a gene: 14. CDR3 bases: TGTGCCAGCAGTCTTGCCCGCCGGGACAGGGATTATGAGCAGTTCTTC. Translation: CASSLARRDRDYEQFF.